This T cell receptor (beta chain) was captured by sequencing in a study of response to subunit inactivated influenza vaccine. Findings and caveats of the study: The authors put forward the suggestion that each seasonal influenza vaccination may bring in only a limited number of new T cells.

TCRdb redid the calling of the RT-PCR reads with MiXCR, one entry per CDR3 protein. The table records 750,000 to 850,000 distinct CDR3 sequences, around a sixth of them present only once. About this clonotype: Its antigen is as yet unknown.

The V segment lost 0 bases and the J segment 0 bases; nucleotides outside the gene matches: 5. CDR3 length equals 18 residues. Germline CDR1 and CDR2: LGHNA and YNFKEQ. The sequencing used PBMCs from blood, collected around 5 days after vaccination. The chain links TRBV4-2 to TRBJ2-3; the match to TRBD2 covers 11 bases. The source of this sequence is a man in his forties or fifties who received an inactivated influenza vaccine. The CDR3 reads CASSQEMLAGGSTDTQYF. CDR3 DNA sequence: TGTGCCAGCAGCCAAGAGATGCTAGCGGGGGGAAGCACAGATACGCAGTATTTT.